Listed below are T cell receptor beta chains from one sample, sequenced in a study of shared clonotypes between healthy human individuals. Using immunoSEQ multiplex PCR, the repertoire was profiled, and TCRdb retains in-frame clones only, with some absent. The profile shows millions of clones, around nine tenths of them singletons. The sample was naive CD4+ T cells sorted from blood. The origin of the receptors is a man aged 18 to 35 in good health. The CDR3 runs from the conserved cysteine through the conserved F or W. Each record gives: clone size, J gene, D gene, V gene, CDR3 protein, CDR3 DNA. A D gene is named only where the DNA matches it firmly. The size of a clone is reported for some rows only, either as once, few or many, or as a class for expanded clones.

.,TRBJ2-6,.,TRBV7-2,CASSSAPTGSGANVLTF,TGTGCCAGCAGCTCAGCACCGACAGGCTCCGGGGCCAACGTCCTGACTTTC
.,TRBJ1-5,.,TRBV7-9,CASSLNGAPGNQPQHF,TGTGCCAGCAGCTTAAACGGGGCTCCTGGCAATCAGCCCCAGCATTTT
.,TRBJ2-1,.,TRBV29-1,CSVGQTDEQFF,TGCAGCGTCGGTCAGACAGATGAGCAGTTCTTC
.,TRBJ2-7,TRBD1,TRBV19,CASRGDRAYEQYF,TGTGCCAGTCGAGGGGACAGGGCCTACGAGCAGTACTTC
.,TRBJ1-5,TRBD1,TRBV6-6,CASRPRTGYGNQPQHF,TGTGCCAGCAGGCCGAGGACAGGGTATGGCAATCAGCCCCAGCATTTT
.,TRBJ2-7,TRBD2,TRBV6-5,CASSPSGDRSYEQYF,TGTGCCAGCAGTCCCAGCGGGGACCGCTCCTACGAGCAGTACTTC
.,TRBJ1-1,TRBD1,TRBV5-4,CASSKGGGSNTEAFF,TGTGCCAGCAGCAAAGGGGGCGGATCGAACACTGAAGCTTTCTTT
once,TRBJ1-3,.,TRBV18,CASSPPPGSSGNTIYF,TGTGCCAGCTCACCACCACCGGGCTCCTCTGGAAACACCATATATTTT
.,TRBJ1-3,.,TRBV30,CAWRRVGLANTIYF,TGTGCCTGGAGGAGGGTGGGGTTGGCAAACACCATATATTTT
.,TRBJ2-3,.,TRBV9,CASSVAPWDTQYF,TGTGCCAGCAGCGTAGCCCCTTGGGATACGCAGTATTTT
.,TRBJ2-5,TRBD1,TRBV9,CASSVGDRQETQYF,TGTGCCAGCAGCGTAGGGGACAGACAAGAGACCCAGTACTTC
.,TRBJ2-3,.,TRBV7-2,CASSLVSAPTDTQYF,TGTGCCAGCAGCTTAGTGTCGGCCCCCACAGATACGCAGTATTTT
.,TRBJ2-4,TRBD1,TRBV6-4,CASSPGTAIKNIQYF,TGTGCCAGCAGTCCCGGGACAGCTATCAAAAACATTCAGTACTTC
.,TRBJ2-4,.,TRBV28,CASSNGGRAKNIQYF,TGTGCCAGCAGTAATGGGGGCCGAGCCAAAAACATTCAGTACTTC
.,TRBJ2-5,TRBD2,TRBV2,CASSWERGYQETQYF,TGTGCCAGCAGTTGGGAGCGGGGGTACCAAGAGACCCAGTACTTC
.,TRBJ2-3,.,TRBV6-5,CASSYGGASTDTQYF,TGTGCCAGCAGTTACGGAGGGGCCAGCACAGATACGCAGTATTTT
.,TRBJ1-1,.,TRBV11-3,CASSFGPGTEAFF,TGTGCCAGCAGCTTCGGTCCTGGGACTGAAGCTTTCTTT
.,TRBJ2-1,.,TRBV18,CASPWTEVYNEQFF,TGTGCCAGCCCCTGGACTGAGGTCTACAATGAGCAGTTCTTC
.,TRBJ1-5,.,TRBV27,CASSFREGQPQHF,TGTGCCAGCAGTTTCCGGGAGGGTCAGCCCCAGCATTTT
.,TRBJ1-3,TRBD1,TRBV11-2,CASSHRGLLTGNTIYF,TGTGCCAGCAGTCACAGGGGACTCCTTACTGGAAACACCATATATTTT
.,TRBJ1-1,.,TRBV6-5,CASSWDTEAFF,TGTGCCAGCAGTTGGGACACTGAAGCTTTCTTT
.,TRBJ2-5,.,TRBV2,CASTPFLQGLASGTQYF,TGTGCCAGCACCCCATTCCTGCAGGGGCTCGCTTCGGGGACCCAGTACTTC